Given below is one T cell receptor beta chain in context. The assay was immunoSEQ multiplex PCR, and TCRdb's table has in-frame clones only and misses some. The sample includes some 320,000 clones, roughly 90% of them seen just once. The record originates from a study of blood T cell repertoires in COVID-19. As for the study in general: Samples taken during acute and convalescent COVID-19 were collected in the United States, Italy and Spain.

The CDR3 has 14 residues. Between the trimmed V and J ends, which lost 1 base and 3 bases, there was a span of 8 bases. The germline gives CDR1 SGHRS, CDR2 YFSETQ. Individuals drawn from approximately 26 US areas were roughly 18 to 100 years old. This chain uses TRBV5-1 with TRBJ1-5; D remains unclear. What was sequenced was PBMCs or T cells enriched from blood (not recorded which). The TCR comes from a woman in her thirties who had been exposed to COVID-19. CDR3 sequence: CASSLLGANQPQHF. CDR3 nucleotides: TGCGCCAGCAGCTTGTTGGGCGCCAATCAGCCCCAGCATTTT. Variable domain in full (rest from reference TRBV5-1 and TRBJ1-5): KAGVTQTPRYLIKTRGQQVTLSCSPISGHRSVSWYQQTPGQGLQFLFEYFSETQRNKGNFPGRFSGRQFSNSRSEMNVSTLELGDSALYLCASSLLGANQPQHFGDGTRLSIL.